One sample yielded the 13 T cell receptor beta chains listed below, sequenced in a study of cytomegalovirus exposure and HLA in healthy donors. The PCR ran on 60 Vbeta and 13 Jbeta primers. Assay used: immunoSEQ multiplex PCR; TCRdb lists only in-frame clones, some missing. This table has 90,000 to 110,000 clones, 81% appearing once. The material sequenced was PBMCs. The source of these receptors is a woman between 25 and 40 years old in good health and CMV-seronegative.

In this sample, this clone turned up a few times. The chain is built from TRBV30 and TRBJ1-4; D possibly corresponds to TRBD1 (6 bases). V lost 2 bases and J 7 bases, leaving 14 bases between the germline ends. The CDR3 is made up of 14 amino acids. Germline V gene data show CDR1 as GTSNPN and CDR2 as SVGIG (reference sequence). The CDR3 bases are TGTGCCTGGAGTCCAAACAGGGCGAGTGAAAAACTGTTTTTT. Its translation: CAWSPNRASEKLFF.

The chain's CDR3 is CASSYSSSGRASEQYF. CDR3 nucleotide sequence: TGTGCCAGCAGTTACTCGAGTAGCGGGAGGGCCTCTGAGCAGTACTTC. The V gene is TRBV6-6, the J gene TRBJ2-7; 11 positions agree with TRBD2. Germline loops: CDR1 MNHNY, CDR2 SVGAGI (reference sequence). V trimming: 0 bases; J trimming: 7 bases; junction bases outside the gene matches: 8. The CDR3 extends over 16 amino acids.

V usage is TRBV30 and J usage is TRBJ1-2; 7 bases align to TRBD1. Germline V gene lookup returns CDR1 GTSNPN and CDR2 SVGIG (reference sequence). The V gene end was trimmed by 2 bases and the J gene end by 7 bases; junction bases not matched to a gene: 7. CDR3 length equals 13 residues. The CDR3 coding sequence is TGTGCCTGGAGTTTGGCAGGGGGGTTTGGCTACACCTTC. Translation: CAWSLAGGFGYTF.

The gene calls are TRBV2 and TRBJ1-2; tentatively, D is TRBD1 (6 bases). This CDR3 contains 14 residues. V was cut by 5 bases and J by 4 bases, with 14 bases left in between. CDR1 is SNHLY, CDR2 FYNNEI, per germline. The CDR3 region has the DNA TGTGCCAGCAGTTCCAAACAGGGCTTCTATGGCTACACCTTC. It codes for CASSSKQGFYGYTF.

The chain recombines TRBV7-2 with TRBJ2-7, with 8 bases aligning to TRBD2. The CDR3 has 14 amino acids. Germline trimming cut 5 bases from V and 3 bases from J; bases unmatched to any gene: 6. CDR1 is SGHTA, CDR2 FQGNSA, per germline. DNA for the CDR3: TGTGCCAGCAGCCCGGGACTAGTGAACTACGAGCAGTACTTC. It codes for CASSPGLVNYEQYF.

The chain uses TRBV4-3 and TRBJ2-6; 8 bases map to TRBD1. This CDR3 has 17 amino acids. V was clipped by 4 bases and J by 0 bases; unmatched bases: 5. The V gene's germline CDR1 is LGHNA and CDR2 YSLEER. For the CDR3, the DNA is TGCGCCAGCAGCCGAGGGACAGGCGCCTCTGGGGCCAACGTCCTGACTTTC. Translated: CASSRGTGASGANVLTF.

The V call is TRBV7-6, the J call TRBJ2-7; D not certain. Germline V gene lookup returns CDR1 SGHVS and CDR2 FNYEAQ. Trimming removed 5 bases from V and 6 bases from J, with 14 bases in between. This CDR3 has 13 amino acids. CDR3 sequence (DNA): TGTGCCAGCAGCGCTAGTCGGGTAAGCGAGCAGTACTTC. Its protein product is CASSASRVSEQYF.

The CDR3: CASSSGTGGAGELFF. CDR3 bases: TGTGCCAGCAGCTCCGGGACAGGGGGGGCCGGGGAGCTGTTTTTT. The rearrangement joins TRBV13 to TRBJ2-2; 11 bases are a match to TRBD1. Looked up from germline, CDR1 is PRHDT and CDR2 is FYEKMQ (reference sequence). The CDR3 is made up of 15 amino acids. The V gene end was trimmed by 4 bases and the J gene end by 6 bases; junction bases not matched to a gene: 4.

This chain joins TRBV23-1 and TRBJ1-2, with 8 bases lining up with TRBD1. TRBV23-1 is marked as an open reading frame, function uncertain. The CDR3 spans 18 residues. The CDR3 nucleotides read TGCGGCCTAACGAACCACGGCGGACAGGGAGGTGAAAACTATGGCTACACCTTC. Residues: CGLTNHGGQGGENYGYTF.

CDR3 sequence (DNA): TGTGCCTGGGGACTCACCACCGGGGAGCTGTTTTTT. It encodes CAWGLTTGELFF. The rearrangement joins TRBV30 to TRBJ2-2; a weak D match, TRBD2 (5 bases). The V end lost 5 bases, the J end lost 4 bases, and 8 bases lay between the germline ends. Germline V gene lookup returns CDR1 GTSNPN and CDR2 SVGIG (reference sequence). The CDR3 covers 12 residues.

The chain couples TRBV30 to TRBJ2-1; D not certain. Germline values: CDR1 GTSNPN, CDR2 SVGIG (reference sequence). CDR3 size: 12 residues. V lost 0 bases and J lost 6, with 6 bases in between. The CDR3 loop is CAWSVSLNEQFF. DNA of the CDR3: TGTGCCTGGAGTGTATCTCTCAATGAGCAGTTCTTC.

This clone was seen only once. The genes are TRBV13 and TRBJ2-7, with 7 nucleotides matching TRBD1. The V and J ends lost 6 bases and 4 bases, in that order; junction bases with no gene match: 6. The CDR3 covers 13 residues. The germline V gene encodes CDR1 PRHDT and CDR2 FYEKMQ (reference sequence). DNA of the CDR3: TGTGCCAGCAGTAAGGGGGCGTTTTACGAGCAGTACTTC. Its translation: CASSKGAFYEQYF. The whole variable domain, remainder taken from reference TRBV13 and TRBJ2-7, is AAGVIQSPRHLIKEKRETATLKCYPIPRHDTVYWYQQGPGQDPQFLISFYEKMQSDKGSIPDRFSAQQFSDYHSELNMSSLELGDSALYFCASSKGAFYEQYFGPGTRLTVT.

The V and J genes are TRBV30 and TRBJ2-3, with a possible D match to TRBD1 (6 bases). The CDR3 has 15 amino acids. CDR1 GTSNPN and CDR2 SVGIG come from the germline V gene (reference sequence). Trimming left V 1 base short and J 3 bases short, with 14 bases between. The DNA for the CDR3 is TGTGCCTGGAGTGAGTATTGGCAGGGGACAGATACGCAGTATTTT. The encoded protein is CAWSEYWQGTDTQYF.